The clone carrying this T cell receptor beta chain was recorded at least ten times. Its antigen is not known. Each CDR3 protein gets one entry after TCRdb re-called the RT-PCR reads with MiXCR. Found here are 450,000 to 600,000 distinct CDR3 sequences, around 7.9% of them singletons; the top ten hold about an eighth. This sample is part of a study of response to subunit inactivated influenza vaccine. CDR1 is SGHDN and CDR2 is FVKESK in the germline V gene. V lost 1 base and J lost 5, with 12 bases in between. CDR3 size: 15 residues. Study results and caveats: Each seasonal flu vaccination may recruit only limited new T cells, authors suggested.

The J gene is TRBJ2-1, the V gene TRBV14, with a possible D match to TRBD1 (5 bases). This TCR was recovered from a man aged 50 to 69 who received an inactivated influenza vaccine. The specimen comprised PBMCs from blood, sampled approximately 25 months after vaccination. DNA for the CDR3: TGTGCCAGCAGCCAAGGGCAGGGAAGGAACAATGAGCAGTTCTTC. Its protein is CASSQGQGRNNEQFF.